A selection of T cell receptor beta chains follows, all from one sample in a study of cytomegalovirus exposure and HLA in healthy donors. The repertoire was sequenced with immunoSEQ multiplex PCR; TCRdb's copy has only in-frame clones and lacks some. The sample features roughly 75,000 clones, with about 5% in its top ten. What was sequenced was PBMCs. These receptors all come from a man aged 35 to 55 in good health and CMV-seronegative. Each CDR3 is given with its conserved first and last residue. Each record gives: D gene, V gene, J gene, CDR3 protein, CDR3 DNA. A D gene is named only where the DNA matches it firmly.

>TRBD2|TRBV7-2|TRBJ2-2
CASSLTSGLTGELFF
TGTGCCAGCAGCTTAACTAGCGGCCTCACCGGGGAGCTGTTTTTT
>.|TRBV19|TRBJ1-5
CASSIDTGSNQPQHF
TGTGCCAGTAGTATAGATACGGGTAGCAATCAGCCCCAGCATTTT
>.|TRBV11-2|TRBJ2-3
CASTSYQGPDTQYF
TGTGCCAGCACGTCGTACCAGGGGCCCGATACGCAGTATTTT
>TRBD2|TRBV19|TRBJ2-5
CASSPRLAGGSQETQYF
TGTGCCAGTAGTCCGCGACTAGCGGGAGGGTCCCAAGAGACCCAGTACTTC
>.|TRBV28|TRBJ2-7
CASRLRYYEQYF
TGTGCCAGCAGATTACGGTACTACGAGCAGTACTTC
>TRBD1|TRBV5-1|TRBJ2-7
CASSTQDRAEQYF
TGCGCCAGCAGTACCCAAGACAGGGCCGAGCAGTACTTC
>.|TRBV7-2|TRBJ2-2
CASSPQDTNTGELFF
TGTGCCAGCAGCCCCCAAGACACCAACACCGGGGAGCTGTTTTTT
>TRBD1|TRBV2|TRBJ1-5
CASSERGRNQPQHF
TGTGCCAGCAGTGAAAGGGGGCGTAATCAGCCCCAGCATTTT
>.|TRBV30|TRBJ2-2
CAWSVRGNTGELFF
TGTGCCTGGAGTGTACGAGGGAACACCGGGGAGCTGTTTTTT
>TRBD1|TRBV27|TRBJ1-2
CASSLTGRVDGYTF
TGTGCCAGCAGCTTGACAGGGCGGGTGGATGGCTACACCTTC
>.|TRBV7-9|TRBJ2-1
CASSLDISEQFF
TGTGCCAGCAGCTTAGATATATCCGAGCAGTTCTTC
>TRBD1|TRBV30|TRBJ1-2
CAWRGQGNYGYTF
TGTGCCTGGCGAGGACAGGGGAACTATGGCTACACCTTC
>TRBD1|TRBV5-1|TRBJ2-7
CASSWGQGSGYEQYF
TGCGCCAGCAGCTGGGGACAGGGATCGGGATACGAGCAGTACTTC
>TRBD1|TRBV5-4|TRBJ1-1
CASSLGGTGKTEAFF
TGTGCCAGCAGCTTGGGTGGGACAGGGAAAACTGAAGCTTTCTTT
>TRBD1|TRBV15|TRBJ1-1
CATGRETGGTEAFF
TGTGCCACCGGCAGAGAAACAGGGGGAACTGAAGCTTTCTTT
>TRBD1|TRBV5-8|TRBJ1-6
CASSLGTVNSPLHF
TGTGCCAGCAGCCTAGGGACAGTCAATTCACCCCTCCACTTT
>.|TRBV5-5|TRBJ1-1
CASSLGGGTEAFF
TGTGCCAGCAGCTTAGGGGGTGGCACTGAAGCTTTCTTT
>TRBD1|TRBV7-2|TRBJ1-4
CASSLEFGTDEKLFF
TGTGCCAGCAGCTTAGAGTTTGGGACAGATGAAAAACTGTTTTTT
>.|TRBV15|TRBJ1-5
CATSRDGGSNQPQHF
TGTGCCACCAGCAGAGATGGAGGGTCTAATCAGCCCCAGCATTTT
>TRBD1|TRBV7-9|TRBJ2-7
CASSSTGGSSYEQYF
TGTGCCAGCAGCTCAACAGGGGGGAGCTCCTACGAGCAGTACTTC
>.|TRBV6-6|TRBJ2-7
CASSSGLPYEQYF
TGTGCCAGCAGTTCAGGGTTGCCCTACGAGCAGTACTTC
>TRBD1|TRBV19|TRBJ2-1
CASSIRDRGNNEQFF
TGTGCCAGTAGTATTAGGGACAGGGGCAACAATGAGCAGTTCTTC
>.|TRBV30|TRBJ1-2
CAWKDAWEQGNYGYTF
TGTGCCTGGAAAGATGCGTGGGAACAGGGCAATTATGGCTACACCTTC
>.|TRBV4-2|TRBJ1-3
CASSQAVGGTIYF
TGTGCCAGCAGCCAAGCTGTTGGAGGCACCATATATTTT
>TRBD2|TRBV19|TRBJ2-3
CASSIGAGGLTDTQYF
TGTGCCAGTAGTATTGGAGCGGGGGGGCTCACAGATACGCAGTATTTT
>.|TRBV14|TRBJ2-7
CASTQSGYEVYEQYF
TGTGCCAGCACCCAATCCGGGTATGAAGTCTACGAGCAGTACTTC
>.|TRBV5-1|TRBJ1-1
CASSLVGVDTEAFF
TGCGCCAGCAGCTTGGTAGGGGTCGACACTGAAGCTTTCTTT
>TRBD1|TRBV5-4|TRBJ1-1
CASSSGTDTEAFF
TGTGCCAGCAGCTCCGGGACAGACACTGAAGCTTTCTTT
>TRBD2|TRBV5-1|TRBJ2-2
CASSPGTSGGTGELFF
TGCGCCAGCAGCCCCGGGACTAGCGGGGGCACCGGGGAGCTGTTTTTT
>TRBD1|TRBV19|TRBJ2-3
CASSPYRGTSTDTQYF
TGTGCCAGTAGTCCCTACAGGGGAACTAGCACAGATACGCAGTATTTT
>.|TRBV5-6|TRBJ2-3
CASSLMGGPDTQYF
TGTGCCAGCAGCTTGATGGGCGGGCCAGATACGCAGTATTTT
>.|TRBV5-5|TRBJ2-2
CASSPLGGHEELFF
TGTGCCAGCAGCCCCCTTGGCGGACATGAGGAGCTGTTTTTT
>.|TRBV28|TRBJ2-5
CASSFGHKETQYF
TGTGCCAGCAGTTTTGGACATAAAGAGACCCAGTACTTC
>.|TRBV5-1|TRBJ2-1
CASSPGSVNEQFF
TGCGCCAGCAGCCCAGGGTCGGTCAATGAGCAGTTCTTC
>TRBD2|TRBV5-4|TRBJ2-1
CASSLAAGGVLDEQFF
TGTGCCAGCAGCTTGGCCGCGGGGGGCGTCTTGGATGAGCAGTTCTTC
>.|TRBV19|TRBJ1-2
CASSITEGGSYGYTF
TGTGCCAGTAGTATTACTGAGGGGGGGAGCTATGGCTACACCTTC
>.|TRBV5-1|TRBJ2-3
CASSYPGTDTQYF
TGCGCCAGCAGTTACCCGGGCACAGATACGCAGTATTTT
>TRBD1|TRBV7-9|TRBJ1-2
CASSLPRTGNYGYTF
TGTGCCAGCAGCTTACCTCGGACAGGGAACTATGGCTACACCTTC
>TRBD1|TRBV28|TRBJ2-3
CASSLGIGQGGDTQYF
TGTGCCAGCAGTCTAGGGATCGGACAGGGTGGAGATACGCAGTATTTT
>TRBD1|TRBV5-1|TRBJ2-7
CASSTTGSYEQYF
TGCGCCAGCAGCACGACAGGGTCCTACGAGCAGTACTTC
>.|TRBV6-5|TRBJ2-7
CASRTSDNVDYEQYF
TGTGCCAGCAGAACGTCCGACAATGTCGACTACGAGCAGTACTTC
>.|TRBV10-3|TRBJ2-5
CAISEGQPSGETQYF
TGTGCCATCAGTGAGGGACAGCCCTCCGGGGAGACCCAGTACTTC
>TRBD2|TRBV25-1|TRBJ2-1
CASSVGTSGSDEQFF
TGTGCCAGCAGTGTGGGGACTAGCGGGAGCGATGAGCAGTTCTTC
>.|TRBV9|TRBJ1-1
CASSVGARNTEAFF
TGTGCCAGCAGCGTAGGGGCCAGAAACACTGAAGCTTTCTTT
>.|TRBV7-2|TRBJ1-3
CASSSRRGGAGNTIYF
TGTGCCAGCAGCTCTCGGCGGGGGGGCGCTGGAAACACCATATATTTT
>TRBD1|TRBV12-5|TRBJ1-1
CASGQPTGLNTEAFF
TGTGCTAGTGGTCAACCGACAGGGTTGAACACTGAAGCTTTCTTT
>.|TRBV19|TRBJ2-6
CASSHAGSGANVLTF
TGTGCCAGTAGTCATGCGGGTAGTGGGGCCAACGTCCTGACTTTC
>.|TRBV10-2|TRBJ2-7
CASAGDDEQYF
TGCGCCAGCGCAGGGGATGACGAGCAGTACTTC
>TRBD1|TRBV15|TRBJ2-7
CATSRKTGQGYEQYF
TGTGCCACCAGCAGAAAGACAGGACAGGGCTACGAGCAGTACTTC
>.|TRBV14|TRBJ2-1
CASSQDRGSSYNEQFF
TGTGCCAGCAGCCAAGATCGGGGTAGCTCCTACAATGAGCAGTTCTTC
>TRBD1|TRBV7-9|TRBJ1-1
CASSLKGQGNTEAFF
TGTGCCAGCAGCTTAAAAGGACAGGGGAACACTGAAGCTTTCTTT
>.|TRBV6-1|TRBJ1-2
CASRSGDLNYGYTF
TGTGCCAGCAGGTCAGGGGACCTTAACTATGGCTACACCTTC
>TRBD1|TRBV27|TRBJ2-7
CASSLTGDWLYEQYF
TGTGCCAGCAGTTTGACAGGGGATTGGCTCTACGAGCAGTACTTC
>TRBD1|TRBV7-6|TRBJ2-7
CASSLYSGGEQYF
TGTGCCAGCAGCTTATACTCAGGGGGCGAGCAGTACTTC
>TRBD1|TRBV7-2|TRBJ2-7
CASRSGQGTYEQYF
TGTGCCAGCAGGTCGGGACAGGGGACCTACGAGCAGTACTTC
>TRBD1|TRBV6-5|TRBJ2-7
CASSKQGYQSYEQYF
TGTGCCAGCAGTAAACAGGGGTACCAATCCTACGAGCAGTACTTC
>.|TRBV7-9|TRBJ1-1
CASSPGAYRNTEAFF
TGTGCCAGCAGCCCTGGGGCCTACCGGAACACTGAAGCTTTCTTT
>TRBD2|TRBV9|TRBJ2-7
CASSVGPGLAGPEQYF
TGTGCCAGCAGCGTAGGGCCGGGACTAGCGGGACCCGAGCAGTACTTC
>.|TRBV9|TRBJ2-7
CASSVAPGTYEQYF
TGTGCCAGCAGCGTAGCCCCCGGGACCTACGAGCAGTACTTC